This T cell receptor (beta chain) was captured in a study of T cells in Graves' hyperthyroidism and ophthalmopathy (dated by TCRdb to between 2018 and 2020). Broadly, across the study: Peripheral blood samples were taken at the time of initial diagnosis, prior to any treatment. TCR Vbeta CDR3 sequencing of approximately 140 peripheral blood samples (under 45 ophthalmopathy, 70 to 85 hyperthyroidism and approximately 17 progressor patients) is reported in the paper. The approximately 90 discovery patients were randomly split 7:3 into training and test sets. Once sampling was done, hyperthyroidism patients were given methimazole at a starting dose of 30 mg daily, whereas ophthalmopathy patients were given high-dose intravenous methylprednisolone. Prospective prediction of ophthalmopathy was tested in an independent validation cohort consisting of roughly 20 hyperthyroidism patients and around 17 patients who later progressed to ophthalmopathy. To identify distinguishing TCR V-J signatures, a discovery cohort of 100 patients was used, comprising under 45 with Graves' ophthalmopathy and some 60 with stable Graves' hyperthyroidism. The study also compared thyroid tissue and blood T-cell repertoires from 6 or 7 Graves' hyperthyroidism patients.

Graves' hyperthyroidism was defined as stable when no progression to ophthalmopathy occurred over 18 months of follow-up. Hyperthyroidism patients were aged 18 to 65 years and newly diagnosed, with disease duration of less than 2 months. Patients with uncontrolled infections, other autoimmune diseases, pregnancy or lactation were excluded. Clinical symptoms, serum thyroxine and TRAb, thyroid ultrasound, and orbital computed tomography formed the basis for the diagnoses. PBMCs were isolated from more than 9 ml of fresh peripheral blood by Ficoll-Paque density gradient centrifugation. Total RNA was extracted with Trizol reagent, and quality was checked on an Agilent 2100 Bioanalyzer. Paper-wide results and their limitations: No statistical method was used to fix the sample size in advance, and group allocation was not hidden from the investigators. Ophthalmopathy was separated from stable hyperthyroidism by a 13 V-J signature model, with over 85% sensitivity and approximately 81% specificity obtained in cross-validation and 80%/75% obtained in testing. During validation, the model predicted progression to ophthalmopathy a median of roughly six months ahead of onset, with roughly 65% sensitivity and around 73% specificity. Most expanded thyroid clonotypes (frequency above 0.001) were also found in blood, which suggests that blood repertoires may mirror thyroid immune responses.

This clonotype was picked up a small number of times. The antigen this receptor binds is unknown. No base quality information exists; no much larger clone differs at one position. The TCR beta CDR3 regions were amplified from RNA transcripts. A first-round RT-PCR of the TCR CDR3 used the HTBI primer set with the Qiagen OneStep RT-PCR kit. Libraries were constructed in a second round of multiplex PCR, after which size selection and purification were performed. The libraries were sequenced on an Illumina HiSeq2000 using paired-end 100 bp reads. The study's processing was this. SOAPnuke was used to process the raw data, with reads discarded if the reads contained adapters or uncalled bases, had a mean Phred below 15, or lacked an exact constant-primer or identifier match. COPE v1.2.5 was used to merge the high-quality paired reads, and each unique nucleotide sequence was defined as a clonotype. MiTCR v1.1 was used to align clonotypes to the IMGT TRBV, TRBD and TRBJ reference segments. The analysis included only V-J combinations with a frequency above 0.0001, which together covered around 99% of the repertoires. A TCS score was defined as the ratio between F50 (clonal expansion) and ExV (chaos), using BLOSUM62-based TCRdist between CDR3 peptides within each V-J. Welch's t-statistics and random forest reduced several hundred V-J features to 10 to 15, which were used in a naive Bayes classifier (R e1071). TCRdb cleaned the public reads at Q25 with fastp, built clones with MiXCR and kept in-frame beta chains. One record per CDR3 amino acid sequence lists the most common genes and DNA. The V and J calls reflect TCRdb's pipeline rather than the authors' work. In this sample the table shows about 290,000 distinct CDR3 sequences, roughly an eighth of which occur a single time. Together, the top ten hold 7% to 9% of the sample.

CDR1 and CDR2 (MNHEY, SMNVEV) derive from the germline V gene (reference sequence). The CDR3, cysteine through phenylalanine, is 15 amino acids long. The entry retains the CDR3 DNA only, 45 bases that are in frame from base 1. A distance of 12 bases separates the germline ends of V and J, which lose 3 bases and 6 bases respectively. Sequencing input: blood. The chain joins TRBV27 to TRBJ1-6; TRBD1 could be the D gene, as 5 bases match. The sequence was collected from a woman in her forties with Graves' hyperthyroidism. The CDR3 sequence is CASSFADRGNSPLHF. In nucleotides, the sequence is TGTGCCAGCAGTTTCGCGGATAGGGGTAATTCACCCCTCCACTTT.